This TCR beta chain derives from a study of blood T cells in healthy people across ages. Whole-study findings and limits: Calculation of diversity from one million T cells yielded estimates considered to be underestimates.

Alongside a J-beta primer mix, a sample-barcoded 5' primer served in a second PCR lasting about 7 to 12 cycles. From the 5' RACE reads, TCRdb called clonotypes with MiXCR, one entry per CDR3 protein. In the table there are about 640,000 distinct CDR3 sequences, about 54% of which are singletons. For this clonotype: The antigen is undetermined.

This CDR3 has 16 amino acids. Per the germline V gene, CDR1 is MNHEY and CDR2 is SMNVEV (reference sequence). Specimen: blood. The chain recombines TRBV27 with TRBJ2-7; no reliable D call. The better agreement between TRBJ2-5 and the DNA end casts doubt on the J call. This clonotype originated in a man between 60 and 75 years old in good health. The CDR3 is CASRQGRVGIGETQYF. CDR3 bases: TGTGCCAGCCGTCAAGGTCGGGTTGGCATAGGGGAGACCCAGTACTTC.